This T cell receptor (beta chain) was observed in a study of CD8+CD57+ T cells in acquired aplastic anemia. Overall study: Sorted CD4+ and CD8+ cell DNA averaged about 3 ug.

Points on this clonotype: Its antigen is unknown.

Genomic DNA provided the template from which TCR beta VDJ and CDR3 profiles were obtained. One entry per CDR3 protein, called by TCRdb with MiXCR from the reads. Found here are approximately 220,000 distinct CDR3 sequences, almost 50% of them singletons; the top ten hold 15% to 20%. Patients selected for sequencing had displayed CD8+CD57+ cell expansion by flow cytometry. Study outcomes and limitations: Patients and controls shared roughly 30 CD8+ CDR3 sequences, which appeared highly expressed in patients and within their immunodominant clones.

CDR3 length equals 16 residues. Germline V gives CDR1 SEHNR, CDR2 FQNEAQ (reference sequence). J was trimmed by 7 bases and V by 1 base; bases with no gene match: 5. The sequenced material came from sorted CD4+, CD8+, or CD8+CD57+ T cells (not recorded which) from PBMCs. The chain joins TRBV7-9 to TRBJ1-6, with 9 nucleotides matching TRBD1. This receptor was identified in a human donor with aplastic anemia. Here the CDR3 DNA reads TGTGCCAGCAGCTTAGGGACAGGGGATGGGAATTCACCCCTCCACTTT. This sequence encodes CASSLGTGDGNSPLHF.